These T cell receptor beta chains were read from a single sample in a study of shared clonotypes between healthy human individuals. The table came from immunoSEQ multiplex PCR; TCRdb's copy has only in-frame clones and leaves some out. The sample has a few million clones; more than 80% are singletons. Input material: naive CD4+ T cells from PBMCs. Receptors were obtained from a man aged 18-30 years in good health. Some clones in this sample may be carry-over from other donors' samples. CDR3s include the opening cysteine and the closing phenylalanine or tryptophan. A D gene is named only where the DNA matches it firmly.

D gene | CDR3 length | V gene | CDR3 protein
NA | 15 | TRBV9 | CASSVGVANTGELFF
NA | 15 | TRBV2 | CAILTRSLSSGELFF
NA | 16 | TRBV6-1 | CASSERQGRGTDTQYF
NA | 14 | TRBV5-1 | CASRPPESENEQFF
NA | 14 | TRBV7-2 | CASSSSGFNYEQYF
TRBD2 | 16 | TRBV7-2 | CASSLPGLAGLNEQFF
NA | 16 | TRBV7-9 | CASSSTAGAIYNEQFF
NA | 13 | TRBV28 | CASIVRENTEAFF
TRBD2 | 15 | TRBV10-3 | CAISAGLAEYNEQFF
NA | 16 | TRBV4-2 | CASSRLPGVSGNTIYF
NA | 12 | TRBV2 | CAFRDRETEAFF
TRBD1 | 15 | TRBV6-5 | CASSPPQGGNSPLHF
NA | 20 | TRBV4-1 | CASSQGQRVGWGPPIGEQFF
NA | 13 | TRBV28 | CASNPGPRDEQYF
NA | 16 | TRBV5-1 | CASSPSRAGQNTEAFF
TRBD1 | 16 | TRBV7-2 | CASSSGPGTGGGKLFF